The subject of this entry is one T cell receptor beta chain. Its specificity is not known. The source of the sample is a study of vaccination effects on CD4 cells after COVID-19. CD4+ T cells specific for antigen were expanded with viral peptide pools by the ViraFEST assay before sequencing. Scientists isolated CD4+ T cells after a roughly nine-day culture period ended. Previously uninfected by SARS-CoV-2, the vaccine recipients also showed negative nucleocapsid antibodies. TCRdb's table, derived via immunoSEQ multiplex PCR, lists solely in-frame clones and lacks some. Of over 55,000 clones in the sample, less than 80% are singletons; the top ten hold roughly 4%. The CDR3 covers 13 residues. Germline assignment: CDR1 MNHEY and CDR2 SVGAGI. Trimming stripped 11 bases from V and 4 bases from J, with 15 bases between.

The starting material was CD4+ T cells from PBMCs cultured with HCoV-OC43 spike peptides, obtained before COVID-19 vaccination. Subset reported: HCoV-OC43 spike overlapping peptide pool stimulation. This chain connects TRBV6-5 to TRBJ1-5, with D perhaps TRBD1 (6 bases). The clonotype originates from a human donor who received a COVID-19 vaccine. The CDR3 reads CASHRGLNQPQHF. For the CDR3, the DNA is TGTGCCTCCCATCGGGGGCTTAATCAGCCCCAGCATTTT.